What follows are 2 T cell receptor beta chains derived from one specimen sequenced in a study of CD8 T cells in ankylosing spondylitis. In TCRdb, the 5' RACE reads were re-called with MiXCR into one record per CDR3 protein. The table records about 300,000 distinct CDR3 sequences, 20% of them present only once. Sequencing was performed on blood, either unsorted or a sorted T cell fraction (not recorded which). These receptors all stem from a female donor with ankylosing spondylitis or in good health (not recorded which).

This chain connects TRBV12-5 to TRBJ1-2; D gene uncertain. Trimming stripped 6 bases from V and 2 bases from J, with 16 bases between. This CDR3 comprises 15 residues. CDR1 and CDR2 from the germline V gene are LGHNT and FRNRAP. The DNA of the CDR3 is TGTGCTAGTGGCCCCCGGGTAGGGTCGAACTATGGCTACACCTTC. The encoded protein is CASGPRVGSNYGYTF.

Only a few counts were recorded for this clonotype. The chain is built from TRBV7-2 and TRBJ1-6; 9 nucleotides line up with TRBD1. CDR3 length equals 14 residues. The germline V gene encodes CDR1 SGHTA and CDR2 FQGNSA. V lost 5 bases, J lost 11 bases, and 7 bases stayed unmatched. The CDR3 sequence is CASSPGQGGTPLHF. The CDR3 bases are TGTGCCAGCAGCCCGGGACAGGGAGGGACACCCCTCCACTTT.